This T cell receptor (beta chain) is drawn from a study of OX40 agonist ivuxolimab in advanced cancers. Sequencing used immunoSEQ multiplex PCR; TCRdb keeps in-frame clones, though not all of them. Of about 34,000 clones listed, 92% are singletons. This clone was seen a single time. Trimming took off 3 bases at V and 7 bases at J, with 13 bases between the two ends. This CDR3 comprises 14 residues. Germline values: CDR1 KGHSH, CDR2 LQKENI. V and J are TRBV18 and TRBJ2-1; D tentatively reads TRBD1 or TRBD2 (5 bases each). The source was CD4+ or CD8+ T cells sorted from blood, collected in a trial of the OX40 agonist ivuxolimab. This TCR was sampled from an adult with an advanced solid tumor such as melanoma, head and neck, liver or kidney cancer. In DNA form, the CDR3 reads TGTGCCAGCTCACCTCCCGGGACCAGGAATGAGCAGTTCTTC. Its protein product is CASSPPGTRNEQFF.